Shown below are 18 T cell receptor beta chains from a single sample sequenced in a study of blood T cell repertoires in COVID-19. Using immunoSEQ multiplex PCR, the repertoire was profiled, and TCRdb retains in-frame clones only, with some absent. The sample comprises some 280,000 clones, 89% of which are singletons, and around 12% rests with the top ten. The sequenced sample consisted of peripheral blood. The source of these receptors is a woman aged 55 to 70 with acute or convalescent COVID-19.

V usage is TRBV10-3 and J usage is TRBJ1-1; D is possibly TRBD1 (5 bases). The CDR3 runs 15 residues. V dropped 2 bases and J dropped 1 base, with 11 bases sitting between them. Germline CDR1 ENHRY, CDR2 SYGVKD. CDR3 sequence reads: CAISELGQENTEAFF. The CDR3 bases are TGTGCCATCAGTGAGCTGGGGCAGGAGAACACTGAAGCTTTCTTT.

This clone has just one count. The chain links TRBV4-2 to TRBJ2-5, with TRBD2 matching over 12 bases. This CDR3 has 16 residues. V trimming: 0 bases; J trimming: 3 bases; junction bases outside the gene matches: 2. Looked up from germline, CDR1 is LGHNA and CDR2 is YNFKEQ. CDR3 DNA sequence: TGTGCCAGCAGCCAAGACCTAGCGGGGGGGGAAGAGACCCAGTACTTC. It codes for CASSQDLAGGEETQYF.

V and J are TRBV19 and TRBJ2-2, with 12 positions matching TRBD1. V was clipped by 11 bases and J by 4 bases; unmatched bases: 11. The CDR3 has 16 amino acids. In germline, CDR1 is LNHDA, CDR2 SQIVND (reference sequence). The CDR3 reads CASAGPGQGATGELFF. Written as DNA, the CDR3 is TGTGCCTCCGCGGGACCGGGACAGGGGGCCACCGGGGAGCTGTTTTTT.

The chain employs TRBV30 and TRBJ1-1; 7 positions agree with TRBD1. The CDR3 contains 14 residues. From germline, CDR1 is GTSNPN and CDR2 SVGIG (reference sequence). V was clipped by 1 base and J by 1 base; unmatched bases: 3. CDR3 DNA sequence: TGTGCCTGGAGTGGACAGGGTCAGAACACTGAAGCTTTCTTT. It yields the protein CAWSGQGQNTEAFF.

The chain has TRBV7-2 and TRBJ2-7; D may be TRBD2 (5 bases). The germline V gene encodes CDR1 SGHTA and CDR2 FQGNSA. CDR3 size: 14 residues. The V gene lost 4 bases and the J gene lost 6 bases, with 16 bases spanning the gap. The CDR3 sequence: CASSSGVRPLEQYF. CDR3 bases: TGTGCCAGCAGCTCCGGGGTCCGCCCCCTCGAGCAGTACTTC.

V is TRBV5-4 and J is TRBJ1-4; D is possibly TRBD1 (5 bases). V was cut by 5 bases and J by 7 bases, with 18 bases left in between. The CDR3 totals 15 residues. Germline lookup yields CDR1 SGHNT and CDR2 YYREEE (reference sequence). The CDR3 nucleotides read TGTGCCAGCAGAAACTACTTGGAGGGGACTGAAAAACTGTTTTTT. Its translation: CASRNYLEGTEKLFF.

The chain has TRBV7-2 and TRBJ1-5, with D tentatively TRBD1 (6 bases). Trimming removed 5 bases from V and 1 base from J, with 15 bases in between. Germline CDR1 SGHTA, CDR2 FQGNSA. CDR3 length: 16 residues. The CDR3 is CASSTRGGMSNQPQHF. In nucleotides, the CDR3 is TGTGCCAGCAGCACTAGGGGGGGGATGAGCAATCAGCCCCAGCATTTT.

The rearrangement joins TRBV5-1 to TRBJ2-3; 7 positions agree with TRBD1. This CDR3 comprises 15 residues. Looked up from germline, CDR1 is SGHRS and CDR2 is YFSETQ. Trimming at V came to 4 bases and at J to 0 bases, leaving 5 bases not matched to a gene. CDR3 sequence reads: CASSPDRVSTDTQYF. In DNA, the CDR3 is TGCGCCAGCAGCCCTGACAGGGTTAGCACAGATACGCAGTATTTT.

The genes are TRBV7-8 and TRBJ2-5; TRBD1 matches 10 bases. Germline CDR1 SGHVS, CDR2 FQNEAQ. This CDR3 region has 20 residues. Germline trimming cut 1 base from V and 0 bases from J; bases unmatched to any gene: 14. The DNA for the CDR3 is TGTGCCAGCAGCTTAGGAGACCCGGGACAGGGGTGGGGGCACCAAGAGACCCAGTACTTC. Protein: CASSLGDPGQGWGHQETQYF.

This chain connects TRBV13 to TRBJ2-7; perhaps TRBD2 as D (6 bases). The CDR3 spans 13 residues. Germline V gives CDR1 PRHDT, CDR2 FYEKMQ (reference sequence). V was pared by 3 bases and J by 2 bases, with 8 bases between. CDR3: CASSFGLTYEQYF. DNA for the CDR3: TGTGCCAGCAGCTTTGGACTAACCTACGAGCAGTACTTC.

The V call is TRBV18, the J call TRBJ2-2; 9 bases match TRBD1. CDR1 is KGHSH and CDR2 is LQKENI in the germline V gene. V lost 4 bases, J lost 5 bases, and 2 bases stayed unmatched. The CDR3 consists of 14 residues. The CDR3 region has the DNA TGTGCCAGCTCACGAGACAGGGGGACCGGGGAGCTGTTTTTT. It encodes CASSRDRGTGELFF.

The V gene is TRBV6-5, the J gene TRBJ2-1; possible D gene TRBD2, 6 bases. V dropped 2 bases and J dropped 6 bases, with 17 bases sitting between them. Germline CDR1 and CDR2: MNHEY and SVGAGI. The CDR3 is made up of 16 amino acids. The CDR3 coding sequence is TGTGCCAGCAGTTACGATGCTTGGGAGGCAAGCAATGAGCAGTTCTTC. It is translated as CASSYDAWEASNEQFF.

V usage is TRBV13 and J usage is TRBJ2-1, with 8 bases identical to TRBD2. Germline CDR1 reads PRHDT; CDR2 reads FYEKMQ (reference sequence). The junction had 3 bases not matched to a gene; V was cut back by 5 bases and J by 0 bases. The CDR3 runs 15 residues. CDR3 sequence (DNA): TGTGCCAGCAGCCCCGGGGGGGCCTCCTACAATGAGCAGTTCTTC. Its protein product is CASSPGGASYNEQFF.

The chain links TRBV19 to TRBJ1-5, with TRBD1 matching 7 bases. This CDR3 region has 14 residues. The trim removed 6 bases at V and 0 bases at J, leaving 2 bases unmatched. Germline V gene data show CDR1 as LNHDA and CDR2 as SQIVND (reference sequence). In DNA form, the CDR3 reads TGTGCCAGTAGCCGGGACAGTAGCAATCAGCCCCAGCATTTT. It is translated as CASSRDSSNQPQHF.

The chain uses TRBV7-8 and TRBJ1-4, with D possibly TRBD1 on 6 matching bases. This CDR3 has 15 amino acids. In germline, CDR1 is SGHVS, CDR2 FQNEAQ. The germline V and J ends were trimmed by 5 bases and 3 bases, with 13 bases remaining between them. CDR3 sequence (DNA): TGTGCCAGCAGCACCAGGGGTGCGGCTAATGAAAAACTGTTTTTT. Translating it yields CASSTRGAANEKLFF.

The chain joins TRBV6-5 to TRBJ2-7, with D tentatively TRBD1 (5 bases). The CDR3 length is 14 residues. CDR1 and CDR2 from the germline V gene are MNHEY and SVGAGI. Deletions cut 6 bases from V and 0 bases from J, with 12 bases between. The CDR3 is CASSDSFTSYEQYF. The CDR3 DNA sequence: TGTGCCAGCAGCGACAGCTTTACCTCCTACGAGCAGTACTTC.

This clone was seen just once. V usage is TRBV27 and J usage is TRBJ2-3, with D possibly matching TRBD2 (6 bases). Germline V gene data show CDR1 as MNHEY and CDR2 as SMNVEV (reference sequence). The CDR3 runs 17 residues. V lost 5 bases to trimming and J lost 0 bases, with 18 bases between them. CDR3 amino acids: CASSRYGSLGSTDTQYF. In DNA, the CDR3 is TGTGCCAGCAGTCGCTACGGGAGCTTGGGTAGCACAGATACGCAGTATTTT.

The V and J genes are TRBV2 and TRBJ1-5; 8 positions agree with TRBD1. CDR3 length equals 15 residues. The trim removed 3 bases at V and 4 bases at J, leaving 5 bases unmatched. CDR1 and CDR2 (germline): SNHLY, FYNNEI. CDR3 sequence (DNA): TGTGCCAGCAGTGAGACGGGACAGGTAAATCAGCCCCAGCATTTT. Translating gives CASSETGQVNQPQHF.